The 19 T cell receptor beta chains listed next were all sequenced from one sample in a study of blood T cells in healthy people across ages. Using a J-beta primer mix together with a sample-barcoded 5' primer, a second PCR was run for 7 to 11 cycles. Using its own MiXCR run on the 5' RACE reads, TCRdb lists one record per CDR3 protein. The sample shows about 730,000 distinct CDR3 sequences, 43% of them seen only once. Sequencing used blood. The receptor set was obtained from a woman aged 60 to 75 in good health.

This clonotype was seen a few times. The CDR3 nucleotides are TGTGCCAGCAGCCAAGAGGGCATACCGTATGGCTACACCTTC. This sequence encodes CASSQEGIPYGYTF. V is TRBV3-1 and J is TRBJ1-2; D uncertain. CDR3 length: 14 residues. Trimming cost V 0 bases and J 5 bases, with 10 bases left between them. Germline V CDR1 and CDR2: LGHDT, YNNKEL (reference sequence).

The V gene is TRBV21-1, the J gene TRBJ2-3; TRBD2 is taken as the D call from the table, unchecked against the DNA. TRBV21-1 is a known pseudogene. The CDR3 consists of 18 residues. CDR3 DNA sequence: TGTGCCAGCAGCAAAGAAGTAGCTAGCGGAGGCCCCACAGATACGCAGTATTTT. Protein: CASSKEVASGGPTDTQYF.

This chain uses TRBV20-1 with TRBJ2-3; TRBD2 matches at 9 bases. V shed 4 bases and J 6 bases; nucleotides not matched to a gene: 8. The CDR3 sequence is 14 residues long. Germline V CDR1 and CDR2: DFQATT, SNEGSKA (reference sequence). Here the CDR3 reads CSAIEPSGVDTQYF. DNA for the CDR3: TGCAGTGCTATAGAGCCTAGCGGGGTGGATACGCAGTATTTT.

This clonotype occurred a few times. The gene calls are TRBV20-1 and TRBJ1-6; no firm D call. Germline V gene sequence: CDR1 DFQATT, CDR2 SNEGSKA (reference sequence). The V end lost 1 base, the J end lost 7 bases, and 11 bases lay between the germline ends. The CDR3 totals 14 residues. DNA of the CDR3: TGCAGTGCTAGAGCCCGGACGGCCAATTCACCCCTCCACTTT. Translated: CSARARTANSPLHF.

The chain links TRBV4-3 to TRBJ2-5; D is tentatively TRBD1 or TRBD2 (5 bases each). Judging by the DNA end, TRBJ2-7 fits better; the J call may be wrong. The CDR3 consists of 15 residues. The germline gives CDR1 LGHNA, CDR2 YSLEER. The CDR3 DNA sequence: TGCGCCAGCAGCCAAGGGCAGGGAGAGGGCTACGAGCAGTACTTC. Amino acid sequence: CASSQGQGEGYEQYF.

This clonotype was recorded a few times. The chain couples TRBV5-1 to TRBJ2-5; no reliable D call. Germline loops: CDR1 SGHRS, CDR2 YFSETQ. With 1 base removed from V and 3 bases from J, the gap between germline ends came to 7 bases. The CDR3 has 13 residues. The CDR3 sequence is CASSLQQKETQYF. CDR3 nucleotides: TGCGCCAGCAGCTTGCAACAGAAAGAGACCCAGTACTTC.

CDR3 protein: CASGKGQSPYNEQFF. In nucleotides, the CDR3 is TGTGCCAGTGGAAAGGGACAGTCCCCCTACAATGAGCAGTTCTTC. V gene TRBV19 combines with J gene TRBJ2-1, with 7 bases aligning to TRBD1. This CDR3 comprises 15 residues. From germline, CDR1 is LNHDA and CDR2 SQIVND (reference sequence). V was clipped by 8 bases and J by 2 bases; unmatched bases: 9.

Comment on this clonotype: Since a much larger clone is just one base distant, this may be a read error. CDR3 protein: CVISEPSGSYEQYF. As DNA, the CDR3 is TGTGTCATCAGTGAACCTAGCGGGAGCTACGAGCAGTACTTC. The V call is TRBV10-3, the J call TRBJ2-4; 10 positions agree with TRBD2. TRBJ2-7 explains the end of the DNA better; the J call may be wrong. Looked up from germline, CDR1 is ENHRY and CDR2 is SYGVKD. The CDR3 contains 14 residues.

Judged by abundance, this clonotype is medium-sized (0.01 to 0.1%). This chain connects TRBV14 to TRBJ2-7; D is uncertain. The CDR3 has 16 amino acids. Germline V gene sequence: CDR1 SGHDN, CDR2 FVKESK. With 1 base removed from V and 7 bases from J, the gap between germline ends came to 20 bases. The CDR3 protein is CASSQGLTLTNREQYF. CDR3 in DNA: TGTGCCAGCAGCCAAGGTTTGACTCTAACGAATCGGGAGCAGTACTTC.

The V call is TRBV7-3, the J call TRBJ2-3; 9 nucleotides match TRBD2. The CDR3 runs 15 residues. Germline-derived CDR1 and CDR2 are SGHTA and FQGTGA. The J segment lost 5 bases and the V segment lost 0 bases, leaving 3 bases of the junction unmatched. CDR3 in amino acids: CASSLTAGGQDTQYF. The DNA for the CDR3 is TGTGCCAGCAGCTTAACGGCGGGGGGGCAAGATACGCAGTATTTT.

The sample holds a few counts of this clonotype. J is TRBJ2-3 and V is TRBV5-1, with 9 positions matching TRBD2. Germline CDR1 and CDR2: SGHRS and YFSETQ. This CDR3 contains 16 residues. Germline trimming cut 7 bases from V and 0 bases from J; bases unmatched to any gene: 9. The CDR3, as DNA: TGCGCCAGCCAGGAAGGACTAGCGTTTAGCACAGATACGCAGTATTTT. Protein: CASQEGLAFSTDTQYF.

This clonotype occurred many times. The CDR3 sequence is CASRNGVGSITDTQYF. The CDR3 coding sequence is TGTGCCAGCAGAAACGGGGTGGGGAGTATAACAGATACGCAGTATTTT. The chain combines TRBV4-2 with TRBJ2-3; D might be TRBD2 (5 bases). V was pared by 6 bases and J by 3 bases, with 19 bases between. The CDR3 length is 16 residues. Germline-derived CDR1 and CDR2 are LGHNA and YNFKEQ.

DNA for the CDR3: TGTGCCAGCAGTTGGGCGGACAGAGTGACCCAGTACTTC. This codes for CASSWADRVTQYF. This chain connects TRBV6-2 or TRBV6-3 to TRBJ2-7, with a possible D match to TRBD1 (6 bases). Matching the DNA end better, TRBJ2-5 makes the J call doubtful. The CDR3 length is 13 residues. The V gene's germline CDR1 is MNHEY and CDR2 SVGEGT.

The genes are TRBV20-1 and TRBJ2-7; 9 positions agree with TRBD2. The length of the CDR3 is 17 residues. V dropped 0 bases and J dropped 3; count of bases not matched to a gene: 12. Germline CDR1 reads DFQATT; CDR2 reads SNEGSKA (reference sequence). The CDR3 is CSARDRDSGSGSYEQYF. In nucleotides, the CDR3 is TGCAGTGCTAGAGATCGTGATAGCGGGAGTGGGAGCTACGAGCAGTACTTC.

V and J are TRBV5-1 and TRBJ2-3; TRBD2 is a possible D gene (5 bases). CDR1 and CDR2 from the germline V gene are SGHRS and YFSETQ. The CDR3 contains 15 residues. V was trimmed by 0 bases and J by 0 bases, leaving 8 bases between them. CDR3 region: CASSLAGISTDTQYF. In DNA form, the CDR3 reads TGCGCCAGCAGCTTGGCCGGGATTAGCACAGATACGCAGTATTTT.

As DNA, the CDR3 is TGCAGTGCTCTTAGGACAGCACAAGAGACCCAGTACTTC. Protein product: CSALRTAQETQYF. This chain joins TRBV20-1 and TRBJ2-5, with a possible D match to TRBD1 (6 bases). CDR3 size: 13 residues. CDR1 is DFQATT and CDR2 is SNEGSKA in the germline V gene (reference sequence). V lost 5 bases and J lost 2, with 12 bases in between.

The genes are TRBV20-1 and TRBJ2-2; TRBD1 or TRBD2 may be the D gene (5 bases each). The CDR3 runs 15 residues. Trimming took 0 bases from V and 5 from J, leaving 13 bases between them. Germline V gene data show CDR1 as DFQATT and CDR2 as SNEGSKA (reference sequence). CDR3 region: CSARDTHRRTGELFF. The CDR3 DNA follows: TGCAGTGCTAGAGATACCCACAGGAGGACCGGGGAGCTGTTTTTT.

For the CDR3, the DNA is TGTGCCAGCACCATCACGAGGGGGGCGGGGTACAATGAGCAGTTCTTC. This encodes CASTITRGAGYNEQFF. The J gene is TRBJ2-1, the V gene TRBV6-5, with D perhaps being TRBD1 or TRBD2 (6 bases each). CDR1 and CDR2 from the germline V gene are MNHEY and SVGAGI. V dropped 7 bases and J dropped 4 bases, with 20 bases sitting between them. The CDR3 length is 16 residues.

The table lists this clonotype with a few counts. The chain uses TRBV7-6 and TRBJ2-3; 7 nucleotides match TRBD1. Germline CDR1 reads SGHVS; CDR2 reads FNYEAQ. J was trimmed by 2 bases and V by 5 bases; bases with no gene match: 7. The CDR3 covers 15 residues. CDR3 sequence reads: CASSTWTGSTDTQYF. CDR3 in DNA: TGTGCCAGCAGCACTTGGACAGGATCCACAGATACGCAGTATTTT.